This T cell receptor (beta chain) was recovered during a study of T cell repertoires in cytomegalovirus infection. TCRdb re-called the reads with MiXCR, one entry per CDR3 protein. This sample yields approximately 260,000 distinct CDR3 sequences, of which around 20% are seen a single time; roughly a fifth belongs to the top ten. The sample holds a few counts of this clonotype. The antigen is unknown. The germline gives CDR1 LNHDA, CDR2 SQIVND (reference sequence). The V end was cut by 4 bases, the J end by 6 bases, with 16 bases between. The CDR3 consists of 15 residues. The chain employs TRBV19 and TRBJ2-1, with D perhaps matching TRBD1 (5 bases). The receptor was derived from a human donor in good health (CMV status not recorded). Some clones in this sample may be carry-over from other donors' samples. Sequencing was performed on cultured PBMCs, taken from culture after CMV antigen stimulation. CDR3: CASSTGPGHFNEQFF. DNA of the CDR3: TGTGCCAGTAGTACAGGGCCCGGGCACTTCAATGAGCAGTTCTTC.